This T cell receptor beta chain was obtained from a study of T cells in Graves' hyperthyroidism and ophthalmopathy (dated by TCRdb to the late 2010s). At the level of the whole study: Peripheral blood samples were taken at initial diagnosis, before any treatment was given. TCR V-J signatures able to tell the groups apart were searched for in a discovery cohort of some 100 patients, of whom over 40 had Graves' ophthalmopathy and around 56 had stable Graves' hyperthyroidism. Whether ophthalmopathy could be predicted prospectively was tested in an independent validation cohort made up of approximately 19 hyperthyroidism patients plus 17 patients who later progressed to ophthalmopathy. For training and testing, the 100 or so patients in the discovery cohort were randomly divided in a 7:3 ratio. The study also compared thyroid tissue and blood T-cell repertoires from five or six Graves' hyperthyroidism patients. Once sampling was done, hyperthyroidism patients were given methimazole at a starting dose of 30 mg daily, whereas ophthalmopathy patients were given high-dose intravenous methylprednisolone. According to the paper, TCR Vbeta CDR3 sequencing was carried out on roughly 130 peripheral blood samples, which came from about 45 ophthalmopathy, around 74 hyperthyroidism and approximately 17 progressor patients.

The TCR beta CDR3 regions were amplified from the RNA transcripts. The first round of RT-PCR for the TCR CDR3 was performed with the HTBI primer set and the Qiagen OneStep RT-PCR kit. The libraries were constructed in a second round of multiplex PCR and then size-selected and purified. Paired-end sequencing of the libraries was performed with 100 bp reads on an Illumina HiSeq2000. The authors' analysis ran thus. Raw data were processed with SOAPnuke, discarding reads with adapters, uncalled bases, mean Phred below 15, or no exact constant-primer or identifier match. High-quality paired reads were merged using COPE v1.2.5, and each unique nucleotide sequence was defined as a clonotype. MiTCR v1.1 was used to align the clonotypes against IMGT TRBV, TRBD and TRBJ reference segments. The analysis was restricted to V-J combinations with a frequency above 0.0001, which together covered 99% to 99.2% of the repertoires. The TCS score was defined as the ratio of F50 (clonal expansion) to E x V (chaos), calculated using BLOSUM62-based TCRdist between CDR3 peptides within each V-J. Welch's t-statistics and random forest reduced roughly 540 V-J features to fewer than 15, which were used in a naive Bayes classifier (R e1071). TCRdb itself trimmed the public reads at Q25 with fastp, ran MiXCR and retained productive beta chains. Entries are consolidated by CDR3 protein sequence, retaining the most common genes and DNA. The V and J calls shown here were made by TCRdb, not taken from the authors' results. The sample profile shows about 270,000 distinct CDR3 sequences; 22% of them were found once. Under 65% of the sample is in the top ten clones.

The full study reports these points: In validation, the model predicted progression to ophthalmopathy a median of roughly 6.5 months before onset, with roughly 71% sensitivity and about 75% specificity. Most expanded thyroid clonotypes (frequency above 0.001) were also detected in blood, suggesting blood repertoires may reflect thyroid immune responses. No statistical method was used to set the sample size in advance, and investigators knew the group allocation. A 13 V-J signature model separated ophthalmopathy from stable hyperthyroidism, with about 90% sensitivity and 81.08% specificity in cross-validation and 80%/75% in testing.

Ophthalmopathy patients had moderately to severely active disease, with a Clinical Activity Score of 3 or more, a NOSPECS grade of 4 or more, and a disease duration of less than 3 months. Exclusion was applied to patients with uncontrolled infections, other autoimmune diseases, pregnancy or lactation. Diagnoses relied on clinical symptoms, serum thyroxine and TRAb, thyroid ultrasound and orbital computed tomography. PBMCs were isolated from approximately 10 ml of fresh peripheral blood by Ficoll-Paque density gradient centrifugation. Total RNA was extracted using Trizol reagent, and RNA quality was assessed on an Agilent 2100 Bioanalyzer. This clonotype has only a few counts. What antigen it recognizes has not been identified. No base qualities exist here, and no much larger clone lies one base off it. Input material: blood. This sequence originates from a man aged 30 to 45 with Graves' ophthalmopathy.

The CDR3 region has the sequence CASSLGEVSYEQYF. The DNA sequence reads TGTGCCAGCAGCTTAGGAGAGGTATCCTACGAGCAGTACTTC. Recombination linked TRBV11-3 to TRBJ2-7; the D gene is not confidently resolved. From the germline V gene, CDR1 is SGHNT and CDR2 is YENEEA. The CDR3 sequence holds 14 residues, the cysteine and phenylalanine included. The kept DNA is CDR3 alone, 42 bases in frame from the first base. V and J lose 1 base and 1 base, and a span of 8 bases separates them.